This T cell receptor (beta chain) stems from a study of blood T cells in healthy people across ages. General study findings and limits: Diversity figures based on one million T cells were deemed too low. CMV status of donors was unknown, possibly confounding expanded clonotype changes.

The second PCR ran about 6 to 12 cycles with a sample-barcoded 5' primer and J-beta primers. TCRdb re-called the 5' RACE reads with MiXCR, one entry per CDR3 protein. The sample lists about 780,000 distinct CDR3 sequences, around 45% occurring once. Trimming removed 5 bases at V and 0 bases at J, with 13 bases between. This CDR3 has 15 amino acids. On this clonotype: What it binds is not known.

Roughly 10 milliliters was the volume of peripheral blood drawn from each donor. The sequenced sample consisted of blood. The receptor comes from a man older than 75 in good health. The chain has TRBV12-3 or TRBV12-4 and TRBJ1-1; D is possibly TRBD1 (5 bases). The CDR3 sequence is CASSLDRPMNTEAFF. The CDR3 coding sequence is TGTGCCAGCAGTCTAGACAGACCCATGAACACTGAAGCTTTCTTT.